These T cell receptor beta chains were read from a single sample in a study of early T cells in non-severe SARS-CoV-2 infection. TCRdb reprocessed the 5' RACE reads via MiXCR and lists one record per CDR3 protein. The sample gives some 59,000 distinct CDR3 sequences, about a tenth of which show up once; roughly 20% is in the top ten. The sequenced sample consisted of whole blood. The source of these receptors is an adult who was a healthcare worker with PCR-confirmed SARS-CoV-2 infection or an uninfected control (not recorded which). Both conserved end residues are part of each CDR3. Each record gives: D gene, J gene, clone size, V gene, CDR3 DNA, CDR3 protein. A D gene is named only where the DNA matches it firmly. For some rows the clone size is stated as once, few or many, or as a class when expanded; others skip it.

TRBD2 TRBJ2-1 few TRBV7-9 TGTGCCAGCAGCTTCTTGACTAGCGGGGTTTTAGGGCAGTTCTTC CASSFLTSGVLGQFF
- TRBJ1-1 - TRBV5-1 TGCGCCAGCAGCTTGGCCGGCGGTCAGAACACTGAAGCTTTCTTT CASSLAGGQNTEAFF
- TRBJ1-2 few TRBV6-5 TGTGCCAGCAGTTACTCCCTACCCGCAGGGGTTTATGGCTACACCTTC CASSYSLPAGVYGYTF
- TRBJ1-3 - TRBV20-1 TGCAGTGCTAGAGAAGGACCGGGGAGAAACACCATATATTTT CSAREGPGRNTIYF
- TRBJ1-2 - TRBV27 TGTGCCAGCACCTTTGATCCTTTCTATGGCTACACCTTC CASTFDPFYGYTF
- TRBJ2-7 few TRBV2 TGTGCCAGCAGTCCCGGGACTCGCCCCTCCTACGAGCAGTACTTC CASSPGTRPSYEQYF
- TRBJ2-3 - TRBV12-3/TRBV12-4 TGTGCCAGCAGGCGGGGGCCAGGGGCAGATACGCAGTATTTT CASRRGPGADTQYF
- TRBJ2-3 - TRBV13 TGTGCCAGCACCTCTAGCCCACCAAGGACGGATACGCAGTATTTT CASTSSPPRTDTQYF
- TRBJ1-3 - TRBV13 TGTGCCAGCAGCTTAACCGGGACAATAGGAAACACCATATATTTT CASSLTGTIGNTIYF
TRBD1 TRBJ2-1 few TRBV10-3 TGTGCCATCAGTGTTGGGACAGGGGACAATGAGCAGTTCTTC CAISVGTGDNEQFF
- TRBJ2-3 - TRBV6-5 TGTGCCAGCACAGCCGGGGGACACACAGATACGCAGTATTTT CASTAGGHTDTQYF
- TRBJ2-5 - TRBV12-3/TRBV12-4 TGTGCCAGCACTTTCGGGGGAGACGAGACCCAGTACTTC CASTFGGDETQYF
- TRBJ1-1 - TRBV20-1 TGCAGTGCTAGAGCAGGGGCCACGAACACTGAAGCTTTCTTT CSARAGATNTEAFF
- TRBJ1-1 many TRBV3-1 TGTGCCAGCAGCCAAGTTTTAGTTCCGACAGGTGAAGCTTTCTTT CASSQVLVPTGEAFF
- TRBJ1-1 - TRBV6-6 TGTGCCAGCAGGACAAGGGACAATCCTCGAACTGAAGCTTTCTTT CASRTRDNPRTEAFF